Below, 23 T cell receptor beta chains from the same sample are listed, as sequenced in a study of CD8+ T cells in alopecia areata. Isolated RNA was reverse transcribed into cDNA used as the sequencing template. Some clones are missing from TCRdb's copy, which holds only in-frame ones; the method was immunoSEQ multiplex PCR. This sample has around 80,000 clones, with 51% found just once. The specimen sequenced was NKG2D-high CD8+ T cells sorted from blood. The receptors derive from a human donor with alopecia areata.

The chain combines TRBV5-1 with TRBJ1-4, with D unclear. The CDR3 consists of 12 residues. Looked up from germline, CDR1 is SGHRS and CDR2 is YFSETQ. V was cut by 3 bases and J by 6 bases, with 6 bases left in between. DNA of the CDR3: TGCGCCAGCAGCTGGGGAGATGAAAAACTGTTTTTT. Its translation: CASSWGDEKLFF.

The CDR3: CASREDLSNEQFF. DNA for the CDR3: TGCGCCAGCAGAGAGGACCTGAGCAATGAGCAGTTCTTC. V and J are TRBV5-1 and TRBJ2-1; D unresolved. The CDR3 loop spans 13 amino acids. Trimming left V 5 bases short and J 6 bases short, with 12 bases between. Germline assignment: CDR1 SGHRS and CDR2 YFSETQ.

The J gene is TRBJ2-3, the V gene TRBV5-1; unclear D gene. Germline V gene sequence: CDR1 SGHRS, CDR2 YFSETQ. V was pared by 2 bases and J by 2 bases, with 12 bases between. This CDR3 has 15 residues. The CDR3 sequence is CASSLDGRYTDTQYF. DNA of the CDR3: TGCGCCAGCAGCTTAGATGGCCGCTACACAGATACGCAGTATTTT.

The chain links TRBV7-2 to TRBJ1-5, with a possible D match to TRBD1 (5 bases). CDR1 is SGHTA and CDR2 is FQGNSA in the germline V gene. Trimming pared 5 bases from V and 2 bases from J, leaving 16 bases between. The CDR3 is 16 residues long. The DNA for the CDR3 is TGTGCCAGCAGCAGACACCCGGGGGACCGCAATCAGCCCCAGCATTTT. Translated, it gives CASSRHPGDRNQPQHF. Looking up the rest from reference TRBV7-2 and TRBJ1-5 gives the full variable domain: GAGVSQSPSNKVTEKGKDVELRCDPISGHTALYWYRQSLGQGLEFLIYFQGNSAPDKSGLPSDRFSAERTGGSVSTLTIQRTQQEDSAVYLCASSRHPGDRNQPQHFGDGTRLSIL.

The J gene is TRBJ2-5, the V gene TRBV7-9; D unresolved. This CDR3 is 15 amino acids long. Germline V lookup: CDR1 SEHNR, CDR2 FQNEAQ (reference sequence). The ends were cut back, 1 base at V and 2 bases at J, with 11 bases in the middle. The CDR3 sequence: CASSLDGPLQETQYF. Written as DNA, the CDR3 is TGTGCCAGCAGCTTAGACGGGCCGCTACAAGAGACCCAGTACTTC. Using reference TRBV7-9 and TRBJ2-5 for the parts outside the CDR3, the full variable domain is DTGVSQNPRHKITKRGQNVTFRCDPISEHNRLYWYRQTLGQGPEFLTYFQNEAQLEKSRLLSDRFSAERPKGSFSTLEIQRTEQGDSAMYLCASSLDGPLQETQYFGPGTRLLVL.

The chain joins TRBV13 to TRBJ1-1; D uncertain. Germline CDR1 and CDR2: PRHDT and FYEKMQ (reference sequence). CDR3 size: 14 residues. V was trimmed by 0 bases and J by 2 bases, leaving 7 bases between them. CDR3 bases: TGTGCCAGCAGCTTAGGCGGGGATAACACTGAAGCTTTCTTT. This gives the protein CASSLGGDNTEAFF.

The chain has TRBV30 and TRBJ1-4, with D perhaps TRBD1 (6 bases). Per the germline V gene, CDR1 is GTSNPN and CDR2 is SVGIG (reference sequence). The V and J ends lost 0 bases and 10 bases respectively, with 15 bases between them. The CDR3 length is 14 residues. The CDR3 DNA reads as TGTGCCTGGAGTGTAGGGGGGGCGGTGAGAAAACTGTTTTTT. This encodes CAWSVGGAVRKLFF. The entire variable domain, with the rest obtained from reference TRBV30 and TRBJ1-4, is as follows: SQTIHQWPATLVQPVGSPLSLECTVEGTSNPNLYWYRQAAGRGLQLLFYSVGIGQISSEVPQNLSASRPQDRQFILSSKKLLLSDSGFYLCAWSVGGAVRKLFFGSGTQLSVL.

This clone was found a few times. The V and J genes are TRBV4-1 and TRBJ1-4; 8 bases match TRBD1. The junction had 9 bases not matched to a gene; V was cut back by 8 bases and J by 7 bases. The CDR3 is 14 residues long. Germline V lookup: CDR1 MGHRA, CDR2 YSYEKL. DNA of the CDR3: TGCGCCAGCGGGTCCGACAGGGGAAGTGAAAAACTGTTTTTT. Translation: CASGSDRGSEKLFF.

The rearrangement uses TRBV30 and TRBJ1-2, with D hard to call. In germline, CDR1 is GTSNPN, CDR2 SVGIG (reference sequence). The V and J ends lost 3 bases and 8 bases respectively, with 7 bases between them. The CDR3 consists of 10 residues. CDR3 coding DNA: TGTGCCTGGAGGACCCACGGCTACACCTTC. Protein product: CAWRTHGYTF.

For the CDR3, the DNA is TGTGCCAGCTCCCGGGAGGGGACTAGCGGGGTATCCTACAATGAGCAGTTCTTC. Translated: CASSREGTSGVSYNEQFF. V gene TRBV18 combines with J gene TRBJ2-1; 13 bases line up with TRBD2. Trimming took 6 bases from V and 1 from J; bases not matched to a gene: 9. Germline CDR1 is KGHSH and CDR2 is LQKENI. This CDR3 is built from 18 residues.

The genes are TRBV27 and TRBJ2-5, with 8 nucleotides matching TRBD2. The germline V gene encodes CDR1 MNHEY and CDR2 SMNVEV (reference sequence). CDR3 length: 14 amino acids. Germline trimming cut 4 bases from V and 5 bases from J; bases unmatched to any gene: 6. CDR3 amino acids: CASSSGLAMETQYF. The CDR3 bases are TGTGCCAGCAGTTCTGGACTAGCAATGGAGACCCAGTACTTC.

The chain carries TRBV27 and TRBJ1-1; D ambiguous. V was cut by 8 bases and J by 2 bases, with 18 bases left in between. The CDR3 length is 15 residues. The germline CDR1 and CDR2 sequences are MNHEY and SMNVEV (reference sequence). The CDR3: CASGPRTDYNTEAFF. CDR3 in DNA: TGTGCCAGCGGCCCGCGGACGGATTATAACACTGAAGCTTTCTTT.

The CDR3 spells CASSYEKGETQYF. Written as DNA, the CDR3 is TGTGCCAGCAGTTACGAGAAGGGGGAGACCCAGTACTTC. This rearrangement joins TRBV6-5 to TRBJ2-5, with D maybe TRBD1 (5 bases). This CDR3 has 13 residues. V shed 2 bases and J shed 5 bases, with 9 bases lying between them. Germline lookup yields CDR1 MNHEY and CDR2 SVGAGI.

There are a few counts of this clone. The chain is built from TRBV2 and TRBJ1-1, with D uncertain. The V end was cut by 11 bases, the J end by 5 bases, with 18 bases between. This CDR3 has 13 amino acids. CDR1 and CDR2 (germline): SNHLY, FYNNEI. The CDR3 DNA sequence: TGTGCCGGGTGGGTCGATGCGGGGACTGAAGCTTTCTTT. Its translation: CAGWVDAGTEAFF.

The table lists this clone with a few counts. The J gene is TRBJ2-7, the V gene TRBV29-1; TRBD1 is a possible D gene (6 bases). The germline gives CDR1 SQVTM, CDR2 ANQGSEA. CDR3 length: 12 residues. The V end lost 4 bases, the J end lost 2 bases, and 9 bases lay between the germline ends. The CDR3 protein is CSVVRGTYEQYF. The CDR3 region has the DNA TGCAGCGTTGTCAGGGGCACCTACGAGCAGTACTTC.

The CDR3 region is CASSPENRGATEQYF. CDR3 DNA sequence: TGTGCCAGCAGCCCCGAAAACAGGGGGGCGACCGAGCAGTACTTC. The chain links TRBV28 to TRBJ2-7; 8 nucleotides align to TRBD1. Germline CDR1 is MDHEN and CDR2 is SYDVKM. V lost 6 bases to trimming and J lost 6 bases; unmatched junction nucleotides: 13. CDR3 length: 15 residues. The variable domain in full, completed from reference TRBV28 and TRBJ2-7, reads DVKVTQSSRYLVKRTGEKVFLECVQDMDHENMFWYRQDPGLGLRLIYFSYDVKMKEKGDIPEGYSVSREKKERFSLILESASTNQTSMYLCASSPENRGATEQYFGPGTRLTVT.

This clone has more than one count but fewer than ten. The junction shows a germline mismatch at one end, possibly a read error. The chain has TRBV29-1 and TRBJ2-2; TRBD2 matches 7 bases. This CDR3 comprises 14 residues. In germline, CDR1 is SQVTM, CDR2 ANQGSEA. The CDR3 DNA is TGCAGCGCTATCGGACTAGTGAACTCCGGGGAGCTGTTTTTT. Translation: CSAIGLVNSGELFF.

The chain uses TRBV27 and TRBJ1-1, with D uncertain. This CDR3 spans 14 amino acids. Germline CDR1 reads MNHEY; CDR2 reads SMNVEV (reference sequence). The V gene lost 5 bases and the J gene lost 0 bases, with 10 bases spanning the gap. This chain's CDR3 is CASSRGLLNTEAFF. The CDR3 DNA is TGTGCCAGCAGTCGCGGACTACTGAACACTGAAGCTTTCTTT.

This rearrangement joins TRBV12-5 to TRBJ2-5; the match to TRBD2 covers 12 bases. J was trimmed by 3 bases and V by 3 bases; bases with no gene match: 8. Germline V gene data show CDR1 as LGHNT and CDR2 as FRNRAP. The CDR3 has 17 amino acids. CDR3: CASGFSASGGAEETQYF. The CDR3 DNA follows: TGTGCTAGTGGTTTCTCGGCTAGCGGGGGGGCCGAAGAGACCCAGTACTTC.

The chain couples TRBV5-6 to TRBJ2-4; no definite D call. Trimming cost V 1 base and J 5 bases, with 7 bases left between them. Germline V CDR1 and CDR2: SGHDT, YYEEEE. The CDR3 is 13 residues long. The CDR3 sequence: CASSLLSQNIQYF. The CDR3, as DNA: TGTGCCAGCAGCTTGCTCAGTCAAAACATTCAGTACTTC.

This chain's CDR3 is CSVGGLDRENIQYF. The DNA of the CDR3 is TGCAGCGTTGGGGGACTGGACAGGGAGAACATTCAGTACTTC. The rearrangement joins TRBV29-1 to TRBJ2-4; 8 bases map to TRBD1. The trim removed 4 bases at V and 7 bases at J, leaving 9 bases unmatched. Per the germline V gene, CDR1 is SQVTM and CDR2 is ANQGSEA. CDR3 length: 14 amino acids.

The chain joins TRBV15 to TRBJ2-7; D may be TRBD2 (5 bases). The germline CDR1 and CDR2 sequences are LNHNV and YYDKDF (reference sequence). The CDR3 has 13 residues. Trimming took 0 bases from V and 5 from J, leaving 8 bases between them. The CDR3 reads CATSRERANEQYF. The DNA of the CDR3 is TGTGCCACCAGCAGAGAGAGGGCTAACGAGCAGTACTTC.

The V gene is TRBV5-6, the J gene TRBJ2-1; TRBD2 agrees at 7 bases. Germline lookup yields CDR1 SGHDT and CDR2 YYEEEE. Unmatched junction bases numbered 5, after V lost 2 bases and J lost 9 bases. The CDR3 spans 13 residues. CDR3 in DNA: TGTGCCAGCAGCTTTGGCGGGAGTAGTGAGCAGTTCTTC. It is translated as CASSFGGSSEQFF. Complete variable domain (other parts from reference TRBV5-6 and TRBJ2-1): DAGVTQSPTHLIKTRGQQVTLRCSPKSGHDTVSWYQQALGQGPQFIFQYYEEEERQRGNFPDRFSGHQFPNYSSELNVNALLLGDSALYLCASSFGGSSEQFFGPGTRLTVL.